This TCR beta chain appears in the sequencing data of a study of response to subunit inactivated influenza vaccine. This clonotype was seen more than once but under ten times. Antigen unknown. Broader study findings: There was a suggestion from the authors that each seasonal influenza vaccination recruits few new T cells.

The CDR3 covers 15 residues. CDR1 and CDR2 (germline): SGHKS, YYEKEE (reference sequence). The ends were cut back, 3 bases at V and 4 bases at J, with 15 bases in the middle. Each CDR3 protein is one row after TCRdb ran MiXCR on the RT-PCR reads. Among 650,000 or so distinct CDR3 sequences listed, about 15% were seen once. The chain couples TRBV5-5 to TRBJ2-3, with a tentative D call TRBD2 (7 bases). The material was PBMCs from blood, obtained less than 15 days before vaccination. This receptor was taken from a man aged 45-65 years who received an inactivated influenza vaccine. The CDR3 coding sequence is TGTGCCAGCAGCTCATCTTGGCGGGGGCCAGATACGCAGTATTTT. This encodes CASSSSWRGPDTQYF.